What follows is one T cell receptor (beta chain) and its context. This sample is drawn from a study of control samples from healthy donors and cancer patients. Trimming left V 5 bases short and J 5 bases short, with 12 bases between. The CDR3 loop spans 13 amino acids. Germline lookup yields CDR1 SEHNR and CDR2 FQNEAQ (reference sequence). Generated by immunoSEQ multiplex PCR, the TCRdb table keeps only in-frame clones and is missing some. The sample includes about 130,000 clones, 80% to 95% seen only once; the top ten take 5.5%. This rearrangement joins TRBV7-9 to TRBJ1-2, with TRBD1 as a possible D gene (5 bases). This TCR came from a man between 18 and 35 years old in good health. The sample was blood. The CDR3 reads CASSQGATYGYTF. CDR3 coding DNA: TGTGCCAGCAGCCAGGGTGCCACTTATGGCTACACCTTC.